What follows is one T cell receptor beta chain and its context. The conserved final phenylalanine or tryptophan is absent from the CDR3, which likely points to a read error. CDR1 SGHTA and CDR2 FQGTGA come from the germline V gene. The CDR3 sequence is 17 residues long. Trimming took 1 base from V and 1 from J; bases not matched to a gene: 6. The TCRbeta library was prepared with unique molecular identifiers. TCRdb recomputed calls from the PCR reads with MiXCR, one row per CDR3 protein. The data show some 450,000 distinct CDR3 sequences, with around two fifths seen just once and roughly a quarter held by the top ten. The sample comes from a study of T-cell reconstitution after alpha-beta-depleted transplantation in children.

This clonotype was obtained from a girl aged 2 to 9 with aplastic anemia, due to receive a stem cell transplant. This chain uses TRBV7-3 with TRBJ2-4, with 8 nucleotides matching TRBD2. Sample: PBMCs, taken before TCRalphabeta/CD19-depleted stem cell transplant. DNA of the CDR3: TGTGCCAGCAGCTTAAGTCCGGGGGGGGCGGCCAAAAACATTCAGTACTCC. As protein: CASSLSPGGAAKNIQYS.